Sequencing of this T cell receptor beta chain was carried out in a study of molecular identifiers for immune sequencing clone quantification. For the study at large: RNA, taken in replicates from approximately 20,000 or 100,000 naive CD8 cells, was split five ways, with four sequenced.

Study findings and constraints: The sizes of highly expanded clones could be underestimated when identical TCR molecules share a barcode.

Via MiXCR, TCRdb re-called the PCR reads, giving one row per CDR3 protein. The sample lists around 470,000 distinct CDR3 sequences; over 20% were seen once. CD8+CD4-CCR7+CD45RA+ cells were sorted as naive CD8 T cells. About this clonotype: The target antigen is unknown.

The sample was naive CD8+ T cells from blood, with Jurkat cell RNA spiked in. Subset described: FACS-sorted CD8+CD4-CCR7+CD45RA+ naive T cells. This sequence originates from a human donor in good health. Some libraries in this study had Jurkat cell RNA spiked in.

The CDR3: CASSTDRGRSYNSPLHF. The CDR3 coding sequence is TGTGCCAGCAGCACCGACAGGGGGCGATCCTATAATTCACCCCTCCACTTT. The rearrangement uses TRBV7-6 and TRBJ1-6; the match to TRBD1 covers 10 bases. The CDR3 runs 17 residues. The trim removed 5 bases at V and 1 base at J, leaving 5 bases unmatched. Germline assignment: CDR1 SGHVS and CDR2 FNYEAQ.